The present TCR beta chain was sequenced within a study of OX40 agonist ivuxolimab in advanced cancers. Across the study: Patients with prior anti-PD-1, anti-PD-L1 or anti-CTLA-4 therapy were eligible; roughly 40% had some.

Clones were read by immunoSEQ multiplex PCR, and TCRdb kept only the in-frame ones, dropping some. The table lists about 25,000 clones, approximately 86% of them singletons. The sequenced sample was CD4+ or CD8+ T cells sorted from blood, obtained in a trial of the OX40 agonist ivuxolimab. This clonotype was sampled from an adult with an advanced solid tumor such as melanoma, head and neck, liver or kidney cancer.

DNA for the CDR3: TGCGCCAGCACCCAGGACAGGGTTCTGCGCGAGCAGTACTTC. This encodes CASTQDRVLREQYF. This chain uses TRBV10-2 with TRBJ2-7, with 8 bases that match TRBD1. Germline CDR1 is WSHSY and CDR2 is SAAADI. The CDR3 extends over 14 amino acids. Trimming removed 7 bases from V and 6 bases from J; junction bases left unmatched: 11.